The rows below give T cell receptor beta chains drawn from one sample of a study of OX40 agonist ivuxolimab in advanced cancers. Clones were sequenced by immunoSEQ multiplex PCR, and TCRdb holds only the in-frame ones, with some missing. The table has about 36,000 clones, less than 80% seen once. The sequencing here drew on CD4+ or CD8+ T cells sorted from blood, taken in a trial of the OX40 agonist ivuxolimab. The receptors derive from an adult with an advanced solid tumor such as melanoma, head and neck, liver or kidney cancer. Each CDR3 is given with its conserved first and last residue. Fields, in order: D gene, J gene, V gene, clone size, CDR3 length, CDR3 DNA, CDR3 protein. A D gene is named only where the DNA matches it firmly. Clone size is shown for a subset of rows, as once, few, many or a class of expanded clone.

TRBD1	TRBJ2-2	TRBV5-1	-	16	TGCGCCAGCAGCTTGGCCACAGGGGCTAACACCGGGGAGCTGTTTTTT	CASSLATGANTGELFF
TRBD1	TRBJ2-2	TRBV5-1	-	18	TGCGCCAGCAGCCGCGGCAGATCAGACAGGGTGAACACCGGGGAGCTGTTTTTT	CASSRGRSDRVNTGELFF
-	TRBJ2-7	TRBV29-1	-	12	TGCAGCGTTGGGCCAACCTCCTACGAGCAGTACTTC	CSVGPTSYEQYF
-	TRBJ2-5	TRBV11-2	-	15	TGTGCCAGCAGCTTAGATACGGCGCGATTGGAGACCCAGTACTTC	CASSLDTARLETQYF
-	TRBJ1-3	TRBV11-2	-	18	TGTGCCAGCAGCTTCCAGGGTCCCAGAATAGCCTCTGGAAACACCATATATTTT	CASSFQGPRIASGNTIYF
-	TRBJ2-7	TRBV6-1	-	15	TGTGCCAGCAGTGACGGACTCCGGAGGGCGTACGAGCAGTACTTC	CASSDGLRRAYEQYF
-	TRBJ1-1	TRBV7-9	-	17	TGTGCCAGCAGCCCCACACAGGGACCGAACATGAACACTGAAGCTTTCTTT	CASSPTQGPNMNTEAFF
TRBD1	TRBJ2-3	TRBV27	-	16	TGTGCCAGCAGTTCGTACCCAGGGGGCGGGCCAGATACGCAGTATTTT	CASSSYPGGGPDTQYF
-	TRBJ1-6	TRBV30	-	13	TGTGCCTGGAGTGCAAATGCAGGGTCACCCCTCCACTTT	CAWSANAGSPLHF
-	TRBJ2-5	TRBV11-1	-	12	TGTGCCAGCAGCTTATCGGCGGAGACCCAGTACTTC	CASSLSAETQYF
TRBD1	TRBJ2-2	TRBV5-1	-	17	TGCGCCAGCAGCTTGGGGGACAGGCGCTTGAACACCGGGGAGCTGTTTTTT	CASSLGDRRLNTGELFF
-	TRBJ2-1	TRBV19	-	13	TGTGCCAGTACCCCAATGGGGCGAGGTGAGCAGTTCTTC	CASTPMGRGEQFF
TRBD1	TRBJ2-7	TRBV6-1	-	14	TGTGCCACCCAACGGGACAGGGGGGAATACGAGCAGTACTTC	CATQRDRGEYEQYF
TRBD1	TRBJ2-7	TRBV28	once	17	TGTGCCAGCAGCCCACTCGCTGGGACAGGGGTCTCCTACGAGCAGTACTTC	CASSPLAGTGVSYEQYF
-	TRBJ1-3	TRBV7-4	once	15	TGTGCCAGCAGCTTAGACCAGGTCTCTGGAAACACCATATATTTT	CASSLDQVSGNTIYF
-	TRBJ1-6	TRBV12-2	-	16	TGTGCAAGTCGCTTCCCCGGGGGCAGCTCAAAGTCACCCCTCCACTTT	CASRFPGGSSKSPLHF
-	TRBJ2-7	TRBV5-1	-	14	TGCGCCAGCAGCCCCCTCAGGGTGGAGTACGAGCAGTACTTC	CASSPLRVEYEQYF
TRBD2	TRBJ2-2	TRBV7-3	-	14	TGTGCCAGCAGCTCAACTAGCGTGGCCGGGGAGCTGTTTTTT	CASSSTSVAGELFF
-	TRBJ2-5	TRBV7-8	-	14	TGTGCCAGCAGCTTAGAATGGCGGGGAGAGACCCAGTACTTC	CASSLEWRGETQYF
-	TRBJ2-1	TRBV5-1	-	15	TGCGCCAGCAGCTTGGGAGAGCGGGCCTACAATGAGCAGTTCTTC	CASSLGERAYNEQFF
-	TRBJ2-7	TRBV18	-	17	TGTGCCAGCTCACCACCTGGGGCCGGGTTAATCTCCCACGAGCAGTACTTC	CASSPPGAGLISHEQYF
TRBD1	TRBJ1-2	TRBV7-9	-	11	TGTGCCAGCGGACAGGGGGGGGTTCCCCGCTTC	CASGQGGVPRF
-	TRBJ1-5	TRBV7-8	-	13	TGTGCCAGCAGCCCAGACCCCAATCAGCCCCAGCATTTT	CASSPDPNQPQHF
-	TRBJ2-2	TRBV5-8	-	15	TGTGCCAGCAGCTTAACCGGGACAACCACCGGGGAGCTGTTTTTT	CASSLTGTTTGELFF
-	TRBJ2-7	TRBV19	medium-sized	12	TGTGCCAGTAGCCCGGGACACTACGAGCAGTACTTC	CASSPGHYEQYF
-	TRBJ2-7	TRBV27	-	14	TGTGCCAGCAGTCTAAACAGGGTTGCCTACGAGCAGTACTTC	CASSLNRVAYEQYF
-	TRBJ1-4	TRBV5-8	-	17	TGTGCCAGCAGCAAACTCTCGACAGCCATGGGATATGAAAAACTGTTTTTT	CASSKLSTAMGYEKLFF
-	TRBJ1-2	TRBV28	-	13	TGTGCCAGCAGTTTGGAAGGTTGGCGCGGCTACACCTTC	CASSLEGWRGYTF
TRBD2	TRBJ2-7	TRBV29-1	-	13	TGCAGCGTTGAAGGTGGGAGGGCCGGTGAGCAGTACTTC	CSVEGGRAGEQYF
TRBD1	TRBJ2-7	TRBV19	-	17	TGTGCCAGTAGTCCCCGCCGGGGGGGGACAGGGGAGGACGAGCAGTACTTC	CASSPRRGGTGEDEQYF
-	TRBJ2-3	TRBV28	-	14	TGTGCCAGCAGTTTAAGGGACTTCGGCGATACGCAGTATTTT	CASSLRDFGDTQYF
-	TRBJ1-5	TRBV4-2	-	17	TGTGCCAGCAGCCAAATCCAAGGGGGGCAAAGCAATCAGCCCCAGCATTTT	CASSQIQGGQSNQPQHF
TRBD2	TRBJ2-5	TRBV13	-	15	TGTGCCAGCAGTCCTAGCGGGATAAACCAAGAGACCCAGTACTTC	CASSPSGINQETQYF
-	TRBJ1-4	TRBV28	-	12	TGTGCCAGCACCTCGCGGGAAGAAAAACTGTTTTTT	CASTSREEKLFF
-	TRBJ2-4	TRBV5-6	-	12	TGTGCCAGCAGCGAACAGGGTGACATTCAGTACTTC	CASSEQGDIQYF
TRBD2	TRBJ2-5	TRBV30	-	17	TGTGCCTGGAGTGGAGTAGCGGGAGGGCCAGGATTGAGGGAGCAGTACTTC	CAWSGVAGGPGLREQYF
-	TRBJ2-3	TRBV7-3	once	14	TGTGCCAGCAGCTTAGTAGCTTACACAGATACGCAGTATTTT	CASSLVAYTDTQYF
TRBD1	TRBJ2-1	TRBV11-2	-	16	TGTGCCAGCAGCTTAGCTCGAGACAGGGACTACAATGAGCAGTTCTTC	CASSLARDRDYNEQFF
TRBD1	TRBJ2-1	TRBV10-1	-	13	TGCGCCAGCAGCCGGGACAGGGAAAATGAGCAGTTCTTC	CASSRDRENEQFF
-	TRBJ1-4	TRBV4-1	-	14	TGCGCCAGCAGCCAGTCCGGTGGACGGGAAAAACTGTTTTTT	CASSQSGGREKLFF
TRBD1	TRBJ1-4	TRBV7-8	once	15	TGTGCCAGCAGCTCGCGACAGGGAGCTAATGAAAAACTGTTTTTT	CASSSRQGANEKLFF
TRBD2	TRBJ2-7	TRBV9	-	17	TGTGCCAGCAGCGCGGGACTAACAAATCGGTGGATGGACGAGCAGTACTTC	CASSAGLTNRWMDEQYF
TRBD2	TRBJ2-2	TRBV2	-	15	TGTGCCAGCAGCATTAGCGGGAGGCGAACCGGGGAGCTGTTTTTT	CASSISGRRTGELFF
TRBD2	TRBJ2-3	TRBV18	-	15	TGTGCCAGCTCTCCGGGACTAGCGGTCACAGATACGCAGTATTTT	CASSPGLAVTDTQYF
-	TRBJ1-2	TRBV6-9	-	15	TGTGCCAGCTTATGGGGGCCTGGGGAGAAGTATGGCTACACCTTC	CASLWGPGEKYGYTF
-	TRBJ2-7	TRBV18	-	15	TGTGCCAGCTCACCACCCGCCCAGGTGTCGTACGAGCAGTACTTC	CASSPPAQVSYEQYF
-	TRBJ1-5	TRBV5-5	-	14	TGTGCCAGCAGCTGGACGGAAGAGGATCAGCCCCAGCATTTT	CASSWTEEDQPQHF